The entry that follows covers one TCR beta chain sequence. Other nucleotide sequences in the sample specify the same CDR3. The sample belongs to a study of blood T cell repertoires in COVID-19. On the study more broadly: COVID-19 samples, acute and convalescent, were from the United States, Italy and Spain. The cDNA or gDNA used as material had been derived from T cells, B-cell-depleted T cells, or PBMCs.

Germline values: CDR1 MNHEY, CDR2 SVGAGI. The V gene end was trimmed by 2 bases and the J gene end by 4 bases; junction bases not matched to a gene: 3. This CDR3 region has 15 residues. Per the original methods: From reference gene primer amplification, estimates of nucleated cell counts were derived. Here immunoSEQ multiplex PCR was the method, and the copy in TCRdb shows in-frame clones only, minus some. V, J and clone size were drawn from that table, and D and trimming were deduced from the DNA. The data hold around 380,000 clones, with approximately 80% observed a single time. Sample: peripheral blood. V gene TRBV6-5 combines with J gene TRBJ1-1; 11 bases map to TRBD1. The clonotype originates from a human donor with acute or convalescent COVID-19. The donor label of this sample is uncertain. DNA of the CDR3: TGTGCCAGCAGTTACCGTGGGACAGGGGGCACTGAAGCTTTCTTT. This gives the protein CASSYRGTGGTEAFF.